Following are 13 T cell receptor beta chains from one sample sequenced in a study of regulatory T cells in long-lasting Graves disease. Arm-PCR of CDR3 regions and iRepertoire HTBI primers were used to build TCR beta libraries. MiXCR was run by TCRdb on the multiplex PCR reads, yielding one entry per CDR3 protein. The sample carries approximately 470,000 distinct CDR3 sequences, around 15% recorded once. The time point: newly diagnosed GD, antithyroid drugs for less than 3 months. With RNA extracted from PBMCs as input, the TCR library was made. Another study also made use of these data, one on T cells in Graves' hyperthyroidism and ophthalmopathy.

This specimen was peripheral blood mononuclear cells (PBMCs), taken at new diagnosis, from a patient treated with antithyroid drugs. Receptor source: a man aged 35 to 55 with Graves disease.

In its sample, this clonotype was seen many times. At one end, the junction sequence differs from germline, possibly due to a read error. The chain employs TRBV10-3 and TRBJ1-5; TRBD1 agrees at 9 bases. Germline-derived CDR1 and CDR2 are ENHRY and SYGVKD. This CDR3 comprises 15 residues. CDR3 in DNA: TGTGCCATCAGCCCCGGGACAGGGAGCACTCAGCCCCAGCATTTT. Translated, it gives CAISPGTGSTQPQHF.

V gene TRBV11-1 combines with J gene TRBJ2-2; D remains ambiguous. Germline V CDR1 and CDR2: SGHAT, FQDESV (reference sequence). The CDR3 sequence is 16 residues long. The ends were cut back, 2 bases at V and 6 bases at J, with 16 bases in the middle. CDR3 sequence: CASSLRRNLSPGELFF. The CDR3 nucleotides are TGTGCCAGCAGCTTACGACGAAACCTATCCCCCGGGGAGCTGTTTTTT.

On this clonotype itself: Since a much larger clone is just one base distant, this may be a read error. J is TRBJ2-7 and V is TRBV6-2 or TRBV6-3, with 12 positions matching TRBD2. The germline V gene has CDR1 MNHEY and CDR2 SVGEGT. The CDR3 spans 14 residues. J lost 4 bases, V lost 6 bases, and 4 bases had no gene match. The CDR3 coding sequence is TGTGCCAGCAGGACTAGCGGGAGTGGGTACGAGCAGTACTTC. Translated: CASRTSGSGYEQYF.

This clonotype was counted many times. The chain joins TRBV2 to TRBJ2-5; a weak D match, TRBD2 (6 bases). Germline lookup yields CDR1 SNHLY and CDR2 FYNNEI. Trimming removed 5 bases from V and 1 base from J, with 11 bases in between. The CDR3 has 14 amino acids. CDR3 protein: CASSYVTSQETQYF. The CDR3 DNA is TGTGCCAGCAGTTATGTGACTAGCCAAGAGACCCAGTACTTC.

The chain is built from TRBV6-5 and TRBJ1-5; D unclear. CDR1 MNHEY and CDR2 SVGAGI come from the germline V gene. Deletions cut 0 bases from V and 0 bases from J, with 12 bases between. CDR3 length: 17 residues. This CDR3 reads CASSYSSRPSSNQPQHF. The CDR3 DNA follows: TGTGCCAGCAGTTACTCGAGCCGCCCAAGTAGCAATCAGCCCCAGCATTTT.

This clonotype was seen ten or more times. The V and J genes are TRBV5-5 and TRBJ1-1; 8 bases fit TRBD1. CDR1 and CDR2 from the germline V gene are SGHKS and YYEKEE (reference sequence). After removal of 4 bases from V and 12 bases from J, the junction contained 8 bases not matched to a gene. The CDR3 spans 12 residues. CDR3 protein: CASSTDRGGTFF. CDR3 DNA sequence: TGTGCCAGCAGCACAGACAGGGGAGGGACTTTCTTT.

Of note for this clonotype: This may come from a read error, since a much larger clone is one base off. Since no conserved phenylalanine or tryptophan closes the CDR3, a read error is the likely cause. The chain carries TRBV7-9 and TRBJ2-5; possible D gene TRBD1, 6 bases. Germline V gene lookup returns CDR1 SEHNR and CDR2 FQNEAQ (reference sequence). Trimming cost V 5 bases and J 5 bases, with 18 bases left between them. The CDR3 is made up of 15 amino acids. The CDR3 bases are TGTGCCAGCAGCCGTAGGGTATCGAGGGGGGAGACCCAGTACCTC. This gives the protein CASSRRVSRGETQYL.

This clonotype showed up many times. In nucleotides, the CDR3 is TGTGCCAGCAGCCAAGGACAGGGGTCCTATGGCTACACCTTC. As protein: CASSQGQGSYGYTF. The genes are TRBV3-1 and TRBJ1-2; 8 nucleotides line up with TRBD1. The germline gives CDR1 LGHDT, CDR2 YNNKEL (reference sequence). J was trimmed by 4 bases and V by 1 base; bases with no gene match: 2. The CDR3 spans 14 residues.

A few counts support this clonotype. The chain couples TRBV6-2 or TRBV6-3 to TRBJ2-1, with 10 positions matching TRBD2. This CDR3 has 15 residues. Germline CDR1 MNHEY, CDR2 SVGEGT. Trimming took 2 bases from V and 4 from J; bases not matched to a gene: 2. The CDR3 here is CASSYGLAEYNEQFF. In DNA form, the CDR3 reads TGTGCCAGCAGTTACGGACTAGCGGAGTACAATGAGCAGTTCTTC.

The chain combines TRBV2 with TRBJ2-7, with TRBD2 as a possible D gene (5 bases). V was pared by 5 bases and J by 0 bases, with 11 bases between. The CDR3 totals 14 residues. From germline, CDR1 is SNHLY and CDR2 FYNNEI. The CDR3 nucleotides are TGTGCCAGCAGTTCCTGGAGGAGCTCCTACGAGCAGTACTTC. The encoded protein is CASSSWRSSYEQYF.

At least ten counts were recorded for this clonotype. The chain joins TRBV20-1 to TRBJ2-5; the D is unclear. Germline CDR1 is DFQATT and CDR2 is SNEGSKA (reference sequence). The CDR3 totals 11 residues. Between the trimmed V and J ends, which lost 4 bases and 8 bases, there was a span of 11 bases. CDR3 in amino acids: CSATVSETQYF. The DNA of the CDR3 is TGCAGTGCTACAGTCTCAGAAACCCAGTACTTC.

The gene calls are TRBV5-1 and TRBJ2-1; 7 bases are shared with TRBD1. With 6 bases clipped from V and 6 bases from J, the junction kept 6 bases outside the gene matches. There are 13 residues in the CDR3. Germline loops: CDR1 SGHRS, CDR2 YFSETQ. The CDR3 DNA is TGCGCCAGCACGACAGGGCCCCTCAATGAGCAGTTCTTC. Amino acid sequence: CASTTGPLNEQFF.

This clonotype was recorded at least ten times. The J gene is TRBJ2-2, the V gene TRBV5-1; 15 bases fit TRBD2. The germline V gene has CDR1 SGHRS and CDR2 YFSETQ. V shed 4 bases, J shed 3 bases, and the junction held 10 bases outside the gene matches. The CDR3 is made up of 19 amino acids. CDR3 protein: CASSTGLAGGPAYTGELFF. CDR3 bases: TGCGCCAGCAGCACCGGACTAGCGGGAGGGCCGGCTTACACCGGGGAGCTGTTTTTT.